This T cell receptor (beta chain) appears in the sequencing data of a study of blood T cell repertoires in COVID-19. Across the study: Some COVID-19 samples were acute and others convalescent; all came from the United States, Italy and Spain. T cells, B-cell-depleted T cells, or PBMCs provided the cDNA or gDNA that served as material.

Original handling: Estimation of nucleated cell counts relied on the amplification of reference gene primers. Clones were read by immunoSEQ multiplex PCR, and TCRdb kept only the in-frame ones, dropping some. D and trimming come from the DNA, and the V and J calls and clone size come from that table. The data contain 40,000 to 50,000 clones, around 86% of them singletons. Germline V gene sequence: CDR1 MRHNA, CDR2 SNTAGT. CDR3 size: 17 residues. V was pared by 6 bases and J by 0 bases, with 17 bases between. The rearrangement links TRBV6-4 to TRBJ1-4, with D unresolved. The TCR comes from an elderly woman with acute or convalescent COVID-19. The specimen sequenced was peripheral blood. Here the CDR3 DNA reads TGTGCCAGCAGAGCCCCCCCGGAGTCCCCAACTAATGAAAAACTGTTTTTT. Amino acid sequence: CASRAPPESPTNEKLFF.